The next 2 T cell receptor beta chains were all read from a single sample in a study of monozygotic twins with inflammatory bowel disease. From the 5' RACE reads, TCRdb lists one entry per CDR3 protein and no DNA. The sample shows roughly 160,000 distinct CDR3 sequences, and 2.4% sits with its ten largest clones. Input material: blood. The receptors derive from a human donor with ulcerative colitis or Crohn's disease, or a healthy co-twin of an affected twin (not recorded which).

J is TRBJ2-7 and V is TRBV3-1; TCRdb returns TRBD1, unconfirmable since there is no DNA. The CDR3 spans 15 residues. In germline, CDR1 is LGHDT, CDR2 YNNKEL (reference sequence). The CDR3 protein is CASSQDSTGANEQYF.

The CDR3 is CASSLDSSNTGELFF. The genes are TRBV11-2 and TRBJ2-2. There are 15 residues in the CDR3. Germline V gene data show CDR1 as SGHAT and CDR2 as FQNNGV.